This T cell receptor beta chain was profiled in a study of cytomegalovirus exposure and HLA in healthy donors. Study in general: Tens of millions of unique TCRs, all from HLA-typed donors, were included in an early release of the data.

PCR was performed using 60 Vbeta and 13 Jbeta primers. Per the original data handling: Later, about 80 million unique TCR beta chains were counted in an analysis, and some 9.9 million of them were shared. Using immunoSEQ multiplex PCR, the repertoire was profiled, and TCRdb retains in-frame clones only, with some absent. V and J calls and clone size are those listed in that table; D and trimming were worked out from the DNA. The profile shows about 200,000 clones, around 80% of them singletons. Study-level points and caveats: Researchers catalogued roughly 150 TCR beta chains as cytomegalovirus-associated.

Trimming at V came to 1 base and at J to 2 bases, leaving 3 bases not matched to a gene. The V gene's germline CDR1 is SGHTA and CDR2 FQGNSA. This CDR3 comprises 15 residues. As regards this clone: Antigen: not known.

This TCR derives from a woman in her twenties or thirties in good health and CMV-seropositive. The sample was PBMCs. V gene TRBV7-2 combines with J gene TRBJ2-3; 7 bases match TRBD2. CDR3 loop: CASSLGAGNTDTQYF. CDR3 bases: TGTGCCAGCAGCTTAGGAGCGGGGAACACAGATACGCAGTATTTT.